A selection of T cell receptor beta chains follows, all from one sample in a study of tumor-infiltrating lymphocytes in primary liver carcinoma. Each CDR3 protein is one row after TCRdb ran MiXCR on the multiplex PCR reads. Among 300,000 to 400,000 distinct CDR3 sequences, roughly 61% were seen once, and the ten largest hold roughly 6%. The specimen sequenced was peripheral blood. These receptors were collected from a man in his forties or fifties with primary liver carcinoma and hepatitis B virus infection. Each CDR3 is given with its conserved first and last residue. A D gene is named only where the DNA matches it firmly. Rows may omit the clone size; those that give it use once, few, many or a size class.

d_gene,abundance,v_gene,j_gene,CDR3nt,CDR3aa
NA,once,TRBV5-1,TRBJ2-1,TGCGCCAGCAGCCGGGGACACTACAATGAGCAGTTCTTC,CASSRGHYNEQFF
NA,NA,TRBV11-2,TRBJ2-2,TGTCCCAGTAGCTTAGATCGATTGGGCGGGGAGCTGTTTTTT,CPSSLDRLGGELFF
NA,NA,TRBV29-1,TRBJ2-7,TGCAGCGTTGAAGCAGGGAACCGCTACGAGCGGTACTTC,CSVEAGNRYERYF
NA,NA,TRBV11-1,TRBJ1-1,TGTGCCAGCAGGGCACGACCCAAGGGCACTGAAGCCTTCTTT,CASRARPKGTEAFF
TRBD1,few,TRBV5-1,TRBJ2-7,TGCGCCAGCAGCCCAGCGACAGGGTCCCTTCCCTACGAGCAGTACTTC,CASSPATGSLPYEQYF
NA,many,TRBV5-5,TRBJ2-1,TGTGCCAGCACCCTCTCCGGGACCCCAGTCAGGGAGCAGTTCTTC,CASTLSGTPVREQFF
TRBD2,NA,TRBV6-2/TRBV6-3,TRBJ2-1,TGTGCCAGCAGTTACTCGGGGCTAGCGGGACACTACAATGATCAGTTCTTC,CASSYSGLAGHYNDQFF
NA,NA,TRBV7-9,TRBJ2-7,TGTGCCAGCAGCCAATACCCGGCATCCCGGGGCGAGCAGTACTTC,CASSQYPASRGEQYF
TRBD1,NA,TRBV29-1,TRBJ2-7,TGCATCGTACAGGGGCCCTACGAGCAGTGCTTC,CIVQGPYEQCF
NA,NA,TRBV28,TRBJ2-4,TGTACCAGCAGTGGGACTCAAGCTGGATACATTCAGTACTTC,CTSSGTQAGYIQYF
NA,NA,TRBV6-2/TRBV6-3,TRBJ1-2,TGTGCCAGCAGTTATTCTGATGAAGGGGTCGTCTACACCTTC,CASSYSDEGVVYTF
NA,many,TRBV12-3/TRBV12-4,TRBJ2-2,TGTGCCAGCATCCCGACAGGAGGGGCCGGGGAGCTGTTTTTT,CASIPTGGAGELFF
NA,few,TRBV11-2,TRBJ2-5,TGTGCCTGCAGCTCGACCGGGGCTATCGCCGAGACCCAGTACTTC,CACSSTGAIAETQYF
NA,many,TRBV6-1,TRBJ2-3,TGTGCCTTAGAGGGGAGCCGCACAGATACGCAGTATTTT,CALEGSRTDTQYF
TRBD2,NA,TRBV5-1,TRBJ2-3,TGCGCCAGCAGCATTCTCGGGTTGAGCGGGAGCACAGATACGCGGTATTTT,CASSILGLSGSTDTRYF
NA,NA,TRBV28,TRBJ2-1,TGTGCCAGCAGCCCCTACACATTAAATGAACAGTTCTTC,CASSPYTLNEQFF
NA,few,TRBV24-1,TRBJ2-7,TGTGCCACCAGTGATTTACAGGGCGACGAGCAGTACTTC,CATSDLQGDEQYF
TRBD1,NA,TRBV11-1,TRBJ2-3,TGTGTCAGCAGCTACAGGGACAGGACCCCCACAGATACGCAGTATTTT,CVSSYRDRTPTDTQYF
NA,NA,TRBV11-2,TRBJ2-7,TGTGCCAGCAGCTTTTTTAACTTAAGGGACAACTACGAGCAGTGCTTC,CASSFFNLRDNYEQCF
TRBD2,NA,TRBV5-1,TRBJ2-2,TGCGCCAGCAGCGGAAGGACTAGCGGGAGCACCGGGGAGCTGTTTTTT,CASSGRTSGSTGELFF
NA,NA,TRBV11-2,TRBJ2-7,TGTGCCAGCAGTATAAACATCCTAACACGTTACGAGCAGTACTTC,CASSINILTRYEQYF
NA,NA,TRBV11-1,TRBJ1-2,TGTGCCAGCAGCTTGAGGGGCACAGTGGGCTACACTTTC,CASSLRGTVGYTF
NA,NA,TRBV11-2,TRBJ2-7,TGTGCCAGCAGCTTAATGGAGGTCTACGAGCAGTACTTC,CASSLMEVYEQYF